This paragraph reports one T cell receptor beta chain. The repertoire was sequenced with immunoSEQ multiplex PCR; TCRdb's copy has only in-frame clones and lacks some. This sample has 760,000 or so clones; 96% occur once, and the top ten carry over 0.2%. CD45RO negativity and positive selection for CCR7 defined naive CD8 cells, a population that excluded terminally differentiated effector memory CD45RA+ cells. The donors were all Caucasian adults (living in Nashville, Tennessee). The source of the sample is a study of shared clonotypes between healthy human individuals. V lost 5 bases and J lost 6; bases outside the gene matches: 7. CDR3 length: 16 amino acids. Germline CDR1 reads LNHDA; CDR2 reads SQIVND (reference sequence).

The sample taken for sequencing was naive CD8+ T cells sorted from blood. This TCR came from a young man in good health. This rearrangement joins TRBV19 to TRBJ2-3; TRBD2 matches at 14 bases. The CDR3 region has the DNA TGTGCCAGTAGTCCCCGACTAGCGGGAGGGTTGGATACGCAGTATTTT. It specifies CASSPRLAGGLDTQYF. The whole variable domain, filled in from reference TRBV19 and TRBJ2-3, reads DGGITQSPKYLFRKEGQNVTLSCEQNLNHDAMYWYRQDPGQGLRLIYYSQIVNDFQKGDIAEGYSVSREKKESFPLTVTSAQKNPTAFYLCASSPRLAGGLDTQYFGPGTRLTVL.